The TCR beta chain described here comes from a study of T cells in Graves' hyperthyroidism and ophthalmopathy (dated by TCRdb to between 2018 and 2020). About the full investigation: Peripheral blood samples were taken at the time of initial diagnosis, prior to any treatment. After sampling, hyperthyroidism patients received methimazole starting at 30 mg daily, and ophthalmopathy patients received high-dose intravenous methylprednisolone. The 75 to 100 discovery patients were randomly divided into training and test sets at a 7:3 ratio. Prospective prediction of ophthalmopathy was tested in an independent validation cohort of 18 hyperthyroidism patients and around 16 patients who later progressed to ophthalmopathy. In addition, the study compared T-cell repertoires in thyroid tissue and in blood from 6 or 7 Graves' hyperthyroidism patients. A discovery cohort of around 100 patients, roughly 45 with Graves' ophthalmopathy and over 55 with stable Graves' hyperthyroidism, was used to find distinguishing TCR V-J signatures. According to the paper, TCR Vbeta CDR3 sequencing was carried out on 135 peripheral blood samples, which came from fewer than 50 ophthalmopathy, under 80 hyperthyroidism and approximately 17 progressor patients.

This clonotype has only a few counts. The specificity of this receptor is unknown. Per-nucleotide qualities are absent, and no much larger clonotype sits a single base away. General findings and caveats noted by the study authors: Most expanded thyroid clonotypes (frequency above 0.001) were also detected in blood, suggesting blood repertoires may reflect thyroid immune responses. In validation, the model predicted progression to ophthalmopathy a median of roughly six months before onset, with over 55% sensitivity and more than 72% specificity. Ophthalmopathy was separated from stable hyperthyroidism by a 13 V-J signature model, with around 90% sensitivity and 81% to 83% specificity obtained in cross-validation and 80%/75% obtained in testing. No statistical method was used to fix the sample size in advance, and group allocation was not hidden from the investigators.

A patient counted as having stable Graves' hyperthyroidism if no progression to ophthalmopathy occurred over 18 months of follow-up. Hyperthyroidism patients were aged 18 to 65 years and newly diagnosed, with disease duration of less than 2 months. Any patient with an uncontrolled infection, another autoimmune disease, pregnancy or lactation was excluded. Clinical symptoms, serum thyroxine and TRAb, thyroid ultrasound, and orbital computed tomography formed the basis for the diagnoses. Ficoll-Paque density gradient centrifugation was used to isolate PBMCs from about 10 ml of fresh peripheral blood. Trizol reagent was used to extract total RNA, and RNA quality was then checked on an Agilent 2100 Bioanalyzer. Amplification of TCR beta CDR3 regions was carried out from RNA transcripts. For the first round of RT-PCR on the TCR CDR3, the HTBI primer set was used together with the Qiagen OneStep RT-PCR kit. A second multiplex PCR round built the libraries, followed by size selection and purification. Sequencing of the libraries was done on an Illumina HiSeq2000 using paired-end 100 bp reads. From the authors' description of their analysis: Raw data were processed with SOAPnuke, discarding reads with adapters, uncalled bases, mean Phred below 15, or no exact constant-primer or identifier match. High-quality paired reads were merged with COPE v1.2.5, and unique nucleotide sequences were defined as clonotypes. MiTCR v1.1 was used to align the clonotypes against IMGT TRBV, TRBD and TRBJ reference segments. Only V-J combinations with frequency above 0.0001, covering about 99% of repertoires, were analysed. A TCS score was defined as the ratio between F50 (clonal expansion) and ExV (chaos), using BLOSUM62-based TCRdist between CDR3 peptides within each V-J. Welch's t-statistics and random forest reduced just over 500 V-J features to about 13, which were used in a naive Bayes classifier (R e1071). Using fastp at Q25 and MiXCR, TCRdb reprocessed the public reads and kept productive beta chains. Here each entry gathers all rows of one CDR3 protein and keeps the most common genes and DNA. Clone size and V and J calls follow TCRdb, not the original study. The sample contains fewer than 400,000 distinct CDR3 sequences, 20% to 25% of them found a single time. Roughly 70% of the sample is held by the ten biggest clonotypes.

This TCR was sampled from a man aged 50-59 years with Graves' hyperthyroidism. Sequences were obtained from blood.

The CDR3 in this case is CASSSGLHNEQFF. In nucleotides, the sequence is TGCGCCAGCAGCTCGGGACTTCACAATGAGCAGTTCTTC. The rearranged segments are TRBV5-1 and TRBJ2-1, with TRBD2 perhaps the D gene, on 6 matching bases. V is reduced by 3 bases and J by 5 bases, leaving a spacing of 9 bases between them. From a lookup of the germline V gene, CDR1 and CDR2 are SGHRS and YFSETQ. From the cysteine up to the phenylalanine, the CDR3 has a length of 13 residues. Only the CDR3 portion is preserved as DNA: 39 bases, with reading frame beginning at the first base.